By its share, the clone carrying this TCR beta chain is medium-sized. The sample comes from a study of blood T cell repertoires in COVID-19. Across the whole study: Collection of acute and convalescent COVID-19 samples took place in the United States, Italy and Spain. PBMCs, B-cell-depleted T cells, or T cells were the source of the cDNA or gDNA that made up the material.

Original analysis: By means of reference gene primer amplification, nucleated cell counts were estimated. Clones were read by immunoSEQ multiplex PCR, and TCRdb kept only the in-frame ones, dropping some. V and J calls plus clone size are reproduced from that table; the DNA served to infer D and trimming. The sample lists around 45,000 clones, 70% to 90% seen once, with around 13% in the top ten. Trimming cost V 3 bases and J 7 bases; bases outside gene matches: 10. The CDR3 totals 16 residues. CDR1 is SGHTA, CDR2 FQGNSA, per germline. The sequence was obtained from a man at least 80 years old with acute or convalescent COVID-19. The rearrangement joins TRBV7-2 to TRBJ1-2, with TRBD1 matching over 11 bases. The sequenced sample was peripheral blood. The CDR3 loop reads CASSFPGQGATAGYTF. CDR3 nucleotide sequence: TGTGCCAGCAGCTTCCCCGGACAGGGGGCAACTGCTGGCTACACCTTC.